A selection of T cell receptor beta chains follows, all from one sample in a study of blood T cell repertoires in COVID-19. Data came from immunoSEQ multiplex PCR; TCRdb stores just in-frame clones and leaves some out. Of about 250,000 clones listed, 90% are singletons. The material sequenced was peripheral blood. These receptors came from a woman aged 55 to 70 with COVID-19, enrolled during active disease. The CDR3 runs from the conserved cysteine through the conserved F or W. The order of the fields is V gene, J gene, CDR3 protein.

>TRBV9|TRBJ2-2
CASSVAGTGTGELFF
>TRBV27|TRBJ2-1
CASSAPVASGGGSYNEQFF
>TRBV19|TRBJ1-2
CASSIFSPGESSWGGYTF
>TRBV6-2/TRBV6-3|TRBJ2-1
CASSDFRDRIYNEQFF
>TRBV6-1|TRBJ1-2
CASSALPGRGKPYGYTF
>TRBV4-3|TRBJ1-4
CASSQGTGVNEKLFF
>TRBV5-6|TRBJ1-6
CASSLQGQNSPLHF
>TRBV11-1|TRBJ1-1
CASSFRNTEAFF
>TRBV9|TRBJ1-2
CASSVDLVKGAGYTF
>TRBV14|TRBJ2-7
CASSPRRDSHPWGYEQYF
>TRBV5-4|TRBJ1-1
CASSFPGDTEAFF
>TRBV12-5|TRBJ1-1
CASGPRQGAVTEAFF
>TRBV5-4|TRBJ2-1
CASLTSGGYEQFF
>TRBV6-2/TRBV6-3|TRBJ1-1
CASSRNRGQVAFF
>TRBV27|TRBJ1-1
CASSLRQVNTEAFF
>TRBV19|TRBJ1-1
CASSIGGRGSSTEAFF
>TRBV7-9|TRBJ1-2
CASSRETNYGYTF
>TRBV21-1|TRBJ2-5
CASSKGDTGKETQYF
>TRBV4-1|TRBJ2-2
CASSYDRAGELFF
>TRBV6-6|TRBJ2-1
CASSVTGPEQFF
>TRBV5-1|TRBJ2-7
CASSHNYEQYF
>TRBV5-4|TRBJ1-1
CASSLAGGLGNTEAFF
>TRBV29-1|TRBJ1-5
CSVATLNQPQHF